Listed below are T cell receptor beta chains from one sample, sequenced in a study of blood T cell repertoires in COVID-19. Measured with immunoSEQ multiplex PCR; TCRdb has only the in-frame clones, and not every one. Of 150,000 or so clones detected, more than 85% appear once; the ten largest clones hold approximately 4.5%. The material sequenced was peripheral blood. All receptors come from a man aged 60 to 69 with COVID-19, enrolled during active disease. The CDR3 runs from the conserved cysteine through the conserved F or W. The D gene is left open where the match is weak. Rows may omit the clone size; those that give it use once, few, many or a size class.

size | J | V | D | DNA | CDR3
- | TRBJ2-3 | TRBV7-9 | - | TGTGCCAGCAGCTCTGGGCCTGTAAACACAGATACGCAGTATTTT | CASSSGPVNTDTQYF
- | TRBJ1-5 | TRBV2 | - | TGTGCCAGCAGGGGGGACATACCAACCAGTCAGCCCCAGCATTTT | CASRGDIPTSQPQHF
- | TRBJ1-5 | TRBV5-6 | TRBD1 | TGTGCCAGCAGCAATGGGGGGACAGGAGGAGATCAGCCCCAGCATTTT | CASSNGGTGGDQPQHF
- | TRBJ2-1 | TRBV19 | TRBD1 | TGTGCCAGTAGTATAGGGGGACAGCTCAATGAGCAGTTCTTC | CASSIGGQLNEQFF
- | TRBJ2-2 | TRBV19 | TRBD1 | TGTGCCAGTAATCCCAGGACAGGCTCGAACACCGGGGAGCTGTTTTTT | CASNPRTGSNTGELFF
- | TRBJ1-6 | TRBV4-3 | TRBD1 | TGCGCCAGCAGCCAAGACTGGACAGGAGGTTCACCCCTCCACTTT | CASSQDWTGGSPLHF
- | TRBJ2-2 | TRBV16 | - | TGTGCCAGCAGCCAATCTGTAACCGGGGAGCTGTTTTTT | CASSQSVTGELFF
- | TRBJ2-1 | TRBV6-4 | - | TGTGCCAGCAGCCCTCCTAGGGGCCATCACAATGAGCAGTTCTTC | CASSPPRGHHNEQFF
- | TRBJ1-5 | TRBV12-3/TRBV12-4 | - | TGTGCCAGCAGTTACGAGGGGCCCCAGCATTTT | CASSYEGPQHF
- | TRBJ1-3 | TRBV7-9 | - | TGTGCCAGCAGCACGGAGGGAGTCGGCTCTGGAAACACCATATATTTT | CASSTEGVGSGNTIYF
- | TRBJ1-5 | TRBV18 | - | TGTGCCAGCTCTAAGAGACAGTCAGATCAGCCCCAGCATTTT | CASSKRQSDQPQHF
- | TRBJ1-6 | TRBV6-5 | TRBD1 | TGTGCCAGCAAAGGACAGGGGGCAATTATTTCACCCCTCCACTTT | CASKGQGAIISPLHF
once | TRBJ2-3 | TRBV7-6 | - | TGTGCCAGCAGCCCCGGGACTAGCACAGATACGCAGTATTTT | CASSPGTSTDTQYF
- | TRBJ2-2 | TRBV11-2 | - | TGTGCCAGCAGCTTAGAAGGGGGGGGATACACCGGGGAGCTGTTTTTT | CASSLEGGGYTGELFF
- | TRBJ1-2 | TRBV6-6 | - | TGTGCCAGCAGCCGCACACAGGCGACTTCTAACTATGGCTACACCTTC | CASSRTQATSNYGYTF